This T cell receptor beta chain was obtained from a study of blood T cell repertoires in COVID-19. Study information: Sites in the United States, Italy and Spain provided acute and convalescent COVID-19 samples. Nucleic acid was either cDNA or gDNA, and it came from T cells, B-cell-depleted T cells, or PBMCs.

In the source study's methods: Reference gene primer amplification in the assay estimated nucleated cell counts. Produced via immunoSEQ multiplex PCR; TCRdb's table is partial and in-frame only. V and J calls and clone size are given by that table; D and trimming were obtained from the DNA. The profile shows roughly 120,000 clones, just under 85% of them singletons. V lost 8 bases to trimming and J lost 10 bases, with 15 bases between them. The CDR3 runs 12 residues. Germline loops: CDR1 SGHTA, CDR2 FQGNSA. Sequences were obtained from peripheral blood. This TCR was sampled from a man aged 70 or older with active or convalescent COVID-19. The chain recombines TRBV7-2 with TRBJ2-1; D is ambiguous. CDR3 DNA sequence: TGTGCCAGCTCAACCCCAGGCTACGAGCAGTTCTTC. Protein sequence: CASSTPGYEQFF.